The clone carrying this TCR beta chain was recorded many times. The J segment lost 0 bases and the V segment lost 5 bases, leaving 10 bases of the junction unmatched. The CDR3 spans 16 residues. The data belong to a study of T cells in Graves' hyperthyroidism and ophthalmopathy. The TCR beta CDR3 regions underwent amplification using RNA transcripts as the source. When the TCR CDR3 underwent first-round RT-PCR, the HTBI primer set was used. TCRdb redid the calling of the multiplex PCR reads with MiXCR, one entry per CDR3 protein. The table has 350,000 or so distinct CDR3 sequences, 15% to 20% seen once. In the ophthalmopathy cohort, Clinical Activity Score was at least 3, NOSPECS grade at least 4, and duration under 3 months. Clinical symptoms, serum thyroxine and TRAb, thyroid ultrasound and orbital computed tomography together formed the diagnostic basis.

This chain joins TRBV12-3 or TRBV12-4 and TRBJ2-7; 7 positions match TRBD2. The sample comprised blood. This TCR was recovered from a woman aged 40-49 years with Graves' ophthalmopathy. The CDR3 here is CASSPLGGGDSYEQYF. The CDR3 nucleotides read TGTGCCAGCAGTCCCTTGGGGGGGGGAGACTCCTACGAGCAGTACTTC.